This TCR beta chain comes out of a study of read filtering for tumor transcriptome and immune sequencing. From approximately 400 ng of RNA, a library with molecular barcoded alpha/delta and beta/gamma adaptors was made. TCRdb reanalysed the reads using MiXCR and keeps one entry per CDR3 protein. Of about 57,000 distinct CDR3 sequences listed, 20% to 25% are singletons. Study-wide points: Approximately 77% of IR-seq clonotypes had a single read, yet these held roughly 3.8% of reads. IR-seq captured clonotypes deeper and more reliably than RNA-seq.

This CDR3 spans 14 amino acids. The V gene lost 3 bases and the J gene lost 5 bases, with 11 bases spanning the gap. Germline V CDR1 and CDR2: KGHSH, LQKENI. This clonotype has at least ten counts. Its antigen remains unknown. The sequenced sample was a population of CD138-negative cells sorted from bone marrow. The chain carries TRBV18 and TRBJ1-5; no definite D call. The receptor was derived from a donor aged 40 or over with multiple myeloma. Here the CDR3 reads CASSPLREDQPQHF. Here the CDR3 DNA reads TGTGCCAGCTCACCCCTTCGGGAGGATCAGCCCCAGCATTTT.